Below, one TCR beta chain is given with its context. The clone's antigen remains unknown. Base qualities are not recorded, but no much larger clone differs from it by a single base. The cohort consisted of some 670 healthy bone marrow donors. At the time of sampling, every cohort member was nominally healthy, though immune exposures that went unrecorded were likely present. The donor tested CMV seropositive and was one of the 289 seropositive cohort members. A peripheral blood sample was collected from each donor, and TCR beta sequencing was performed on peripheral blood mononuclear cells. The Qiagen DNeasy Blood Extraction Kit was used to extract genomic DNA from the blood cell samples. The entry originates in a study of cytomegalovirus exposure and HLA in healthy donors (dated by TCRdb to between 2016 and 2019). Context from the whole study: According to an earlier analysis of 587 of the donors, about 190 million T cells yielded some 120 million unique TCR beta sequences and approximately 300 Gb of sequence data. The study combined high-throughput TCR immunosequencing, statistical association of individual TCRs with disease status, and machine learning to predict cytomegalovirus infection status. Along with the roughly 670-subject first cohort, a separate validation cohort of around 120 different subjects was used. The genetic ancestry cluster associated with self-reported Caucasian donors included around four fifths of the roughly 400 genotyped donors. Among 398 genotyped donors of the cohort, an average of 235,054 unique TCR beta nucleotide sequences were sequenced per donor, about a sixth of them non-productive. Every discovery cohort repertoire had been produced on one sequencing platform. A later genetic analysis used genome-wide SNP genotypes for about 60% of the roughly 670 donors, treating that subset as a discovery cohort. Alongside the repertoire data, information on donor age, sex, ethnicity and CMV serostatus was compiled. Class I and class II HLA loci were covered by the typing at four-digit resolution. Several DR-DQ haplotypes were handled as single units for association and clustering, since linkage in the cohort was strong. Using immunosequencing, the study profiled T cell repertoires from around 670 subjects and related those repertoires to cytomegalovirus serostatus. The later analysis used no new phenotypic data to find candidate immune exposures, relying instead on TCR beta sequences and their occurrence across donors. An early release that covered 640 HLA-typed donors contained about 300 gigabases of sequencing data and roughly 84 million unique TCR sequences. The number of donors typed differed by locus, with about 629-630 for A, B, C, DRB1 and DQB1, 522 for DQA1, 600 to 610 for DPA1, and around 450 for DPB1. An earlier analysis of several hundred of the donors applied high-throughput TCR beta sequencing to assess whether each TCR beta V gene segment acted as functional or pseudogenic. A later analysis re-examined previously published TCR beta repertoires from more than 550 donors and added high-resolution HLA genotyping to investigate patterns of TCR occurrence. The study was designed to test whether signatures of past pathogen exposure could be identified by cataloging public T cell receptors. The investigation overall reported the following: An association between a missense DCLRE1C variant and V-gene and J-gene trimming of TCR beta chains was found in a later genetic analysis and replicated in an independent cohort. Some IMGT-functional V segments, including TRBV6-2 and TRBV6-3, could not be told apart with the 87-base-pair reads, so those segments were excluded. Most CMV-associated TCR beta chains appeared to be HLA-restricted in a later analysis, and the HLA associations seemed to be driven largely by CMV exposure. The authors suggested that the approach could potentially be generalized to other disease states and immunological phenotypes. The presence/absence analyses assumed that sequencing depth was roughly uniform across donors, and that assumption may not be true. In a later analysis, the rate of TCR association differed among HLA loci, with DRB1 alleles having the most associated TCRs and HLA-C alleles having the fewest. According to a later genetic analysis, donors in an Asian-associated ancestry cluster had fewer N-insertions in productive TCRs than the approximately 630-donor mean. Most TCR sequences were observed very rarely across donors, whereas some public TCRs were present in many individuals. A group of highly shared sequence variants was considered likely to be a technical artifact of the sequencing pipeline. Specific HLA alleles were associated with some 15,000 TCR beta sequences at a false discovery rate of 0.05 in a later analysis. A later analysis found that HLA-associated TCR beta chains were more clonally expanded and had lower generation probabilities than equally common non-associated chains. This cohort had only TCR beta chains sequenced, and the lack of alpha or paired-chain data limited which features could be detected. In a later analysis, several top co-occurrence clusters were reported to appear linked to parvovirus B19, influenza, CMV and Epstein-Barr virus. Because counts were too low, about 18 rarely observed V segments, including chromosome 9 orphons, were left out of the earlier analysis of roughly 600 of the donors. The classifier was reported to diagnose cytomegalovirus status with high specificity and sensitivity in both the original cohort and the validation cohort. When HLA alleles, especially DR and DQ, strongly co-occurred, attributing TCR associations to individual alleles was difficult. Correlated functional status among segregating V segments might reflect linkage disequilibrium, but an unknown experimental factor could not be ruled out. In vitro tests confirmed that three of the cytomegalovirus-associated TCR beta chains recognize cytomegalovirus antigens. Because some donors lacked HLA typing at each locus, the association tests relied only on the typed subset. A further reported finding was that TCR beta sequences accurately predicted the HLA-A and HLA-B alleles for most subjects in the first cohort. A total of around 150 TCR beta chains were listed by the study as associated with cytomegalovirus. Broadly in line with IMGT annotations, most TCR beta V segments showed up in productive rearrangements about 87% or about 30% of the time in an earlier analysis of several hundred of the donors. For the cohort, immune exposure information was limited to CMV serostatus.

The CDR3 has 14 amino acids, counting the end cysteine and phenylalanine. Of all the DNA, just the CDR3 is kept, 42 bases in frame from base 1. V loses 6 bases at its end and J loses 2 bases; junction bases beyond the gene matches: 7. The germline V gene encodes CDR1 MDHEN and CDR2 SYDVKM. The library came from the immunoSEQ multiplex PCR assay. For the multiplex PCR, a mixture combining 60 forward primers for TCR Vbeta segments and 13 reverse primers for TCR Jbeta segments was used. The CDR3 region of rearranged TCR beta genes was amplified from genomic DNA by a multiplex PCR assay. The Illumina HiSeq System was used to sequence the amplified TCR beta libraries as 87-base-pair reads. Concerning the study's data processing: Across the 700 or so repertoires, a later analysis counted around 80 million unique TCR beta chains, some 11 million of which were shared by at least two donors. Raw reads were error-corrected and collapsed into unique sequences with a nearest-neighbor algorithm that merged closely related sequences to remove PCR and sequencing errors. To assign V, D and J gene segments, CDR3 sequences were aligned to IMGT reference sequences. For a sequence to be retained, a match of at least six nucleotides to both a V gene segment and a J gene segment was required. Rearrangements were classified as productive when the CDR3 lacked stop codons and remained in frame with V and J, and all other rearrangements were classified as non-productive. CDR3 was defined according to IMGT convention as the region running from the second conserved V-encoded cysteine to the conserved J-encoded phenylalanine. Sequences without an unambiguous match to a single V gene segment were excluded from the earlier analysis of about 600 of the donors. In an earlier analysis of 587 of the donors, V segments were called functional above 56.7% productive rearrangements and were called segregating when the between-donor standard deviation exceeded 5%. A statistical classification framework was built for diagnosing cytomegalovirus status from the catalog of TCR beta chain sequences. V and J gene assignment, in a later analysis, came from comparing TCR nucleotide sequences with IMGT/GENE-DB human TR gene sequences. Using the TCRdist pipeline, a later analysis assigned CDR3 sequences along with most-parsimonious VDJ recombination scenarios. In a later analysis, each TCR beta chain was defined by its CDR3 amino acid sequence together with its V-gene family, and reads without a unique V-gene family were excluded. To address suspected cross-contamination and a sequencing artifact, a later analysis removed approximately 590 highly shared, low-generation-probability nucleotide sequences. For each public chain, a later analysis derived a clonal expansion index from normalized ranks of inferred template counts within each repertoire. A later analysis computed generation probabilities with a VDJ recombination model fitted to out-of-frame rearrangements, and checked the results against IGoR. Hypergeometric tests were used in a later analysis to score TCR-TCR, TCR-HLA and TCR-CMV co-occurrence, with a repertoire-size bias correction applied to the TCR pairs. A later analysis estimated false discovery rates by permuting HLA or CMV assignments 20 times. In a later analysis, co-occurring TCRs were grouped using DBSCAN, with TCRdist sequence similarity added in when clustering inside HLA-allele-positive subsets. Repertoires with fewer than 30,000 or more than 120,000 public chains, plus five repertoires with anomalous nucleotide sharing, were excluded from co-occurrence clustering. Entries here come from immuneACCESS through TCRdb and include only in-frame sequences with V and J called. Some clones fail to appear in such tables; in the studies checked, an unresolved V gene covers under half of the shortfall, and the cause of the remainder is unknown. The V and J calls and clone size are taken from that table; D and trimming were inferred from the DNA. This sample is represented by about 120,000 clones; around two thirds of them were singletons. The biggest ten clones account for roughly 9% of the sample.

The sequence links TRBV28 to TRBJ2-7, with 7 central nucleotides matching TRBD1. Sample: PBMCs. The clonotype was recovered from a woman between 40 and 50 years old in good health and CMV-seropositive. The CDR3 sequence is CASRKPGTAYEQYF. The nucleotide sequence is TGTGCCAGCAGGAAACCCGGGACAGCCTACGAGCAGTACTTC. The entire variable domain, with the stretches around the CDR3 drawn from the reference TRBV28 and TRBJ2-7 proteins, is DVKVTQSSRYLVKRTGEKVFLECVQDMDHENMFWYRQDPGLGLRLIYFSYDVKMKEKGDIPEGYSVSREKKERFSLILESASTNQTSMYLCASRKPGTAYEQYFGPGTRLTVT.